This T cell receptor (beta chain) was sequenced in a study of response to subunit inactivated influenza vaccine. Germline CDR1 reads SEHNR; CDR2 reads FQNEAQ (reference sequence). The V gene lost 6 bases and the J gene lost 4 bases, with 16 bases spanning the gap. The CDR3 length is 14 residues. TCRdb reanalysed the RT-PCR reads using MiXCR and keeps one entry per CDR3 protein. There are hundreds of thousands of distinct CDR3 sequences in the sample; over 9.5% occur only once, and about 12% lies in the top ten. The clonotype comes from a man between 50 and 59 years old who received an inactivated influenza vaccine. The source material was PBMCs from blood, sampled 45 days after vaccination. The V call is TRBV7-9, the J call TRBJ2-7; D remains unclear. The CDR3 DNA sequence: TGTGCCAGCAGGCCTTGGGGATCCCAGTACGAGCAGTACTTC. It codes for CASRPWGSQYEQYF. The full variable domain, with the rest looked up from reference TRBV7-9 and TRBJ2-7, is DTGVSQNPRHKITKRGQNVTFRCDPISEHNRLYWYRQTLGQGPEFLTYFQNEAQLEKSRLLSDRFSAERPKGSFSTLEIQRTEQGDSAMYLCASRPWGSQYEQYFGPGTRLTVT.